The rows below give T cell receptor beta chains drawn from one sample of a study of persistence of HIV-infected CD4 T cells. Their target antigens are unknown. Generated by immunoSEQ multiplex PCR, the TCRdb table keeps only in-frame clones and is missing some. The sample lists about 39,000 clones, about 84% occurring once. Here the sequenced sample was cultured CD4+ T cells from PBMCs, taken from a patient who received antiretroviral therapy. Receptors were obtained from an adult with HIV. The donor label of this sample is uncertain. The CDR3 runs from the conserved cysteine through the conserved F or W. D genes are given only for firm matches. Part of the rows lack a size; the others show once, few, many or a class for expanded clones.

clone_size: -
d_call: -
v_call: TRBV29-1
j_call: TRBJ1-2
cdr3_aa: CSVDAGTTYGYTF
cdr3_nt: TGCAGCGTTGATGCAGGGACGACCTATGGCTACACCTTC

clone_size: -
d_call: TRBD1
v_call: TRBV29-1
j_call: TRBJ1-6
cdr3_aa: CSVGSGTGNSPLHF
cdr3_nt: TGCAGCGTTGGGTCCGGGACAGGAAATTCACCCCTCCACTTT

clone_size: -
d_call: TRBD1
v_call: TRBV20-1
j_call: TRBJ1-6
cdr3_aa: CSASPGQGVSPLHF
cdr3_nt: TGCAGTGCTAGTCCGGGACAGGGGGTTTCACCCCTCCACTTT

clone_size: -
d_call: TRBD2
v_call: TRBV10-3
j_call: TRBJ2-2
cdr3_aa: CASQGLAGKNTGELFF
cdr3_nt: TGTGCCTCCCAGGGGCTAGCGGGGAAAAACACCGGGGAGCTGTTTTTT

clone_size: -
d_call: TRBD2
v_call: TRBV2
j_call: TRBJ2-3
cdr3_aa: CASSRSGGRGDTQYF
cdr3_nt: TGTGCCAGCAGCCGATCGGGGGGGCGAGGAGATACGCAGTATTTT

clone_size: once
d_call: -
v_call: TRBV18
j_call: TRBJ1-1
cdr3_aa: CASSQGSWGNTEAFF
cdr3_nt: TGTGCCAGCTCACAGGGGAGTTGGGGGAACACTGAAGCTTTCTTT

clone_size: -
d_call: -
v_call: TRBV19
j_call: TRBJ2-1
cdr3_aa: CASNLGQFYNEQFF
cdr3_nt: TGTGCCAGTAATCTTGGACAGTTCTACAATGAGCAGTTCTTC

clone_size: -
d_call: -
v_call: TRBV7-2
j_call: TRBJ1-2
cdr3_aa: CASSLGVAYGYTF
cdr3_nt: TGTGCCAGCAGCTTAGGAGTTGCCTATGGCTACACCTTC

clone_size: -
d_call: -
v_call: TRBV7-2
j_call: TRBJ1-1
cdr3_aa: CASRKTGNTEAFF
cdr3_nt: TGTGCCAGCAGGAAAACAGGGAACACTGAAGCTTTCTTT

clone_size: -
d_call: -
v_call: TRBV6-6
j_call: TRBJ1-5
cdr3_aa: CASRDSNQPQHF
cdr3_nt: TGTGCCAGCAGGGATAGCAATCAGCCCCAGCATTTT

clone_size: -
d_call: TRBD1
v_call: TRBV28
j_call: TRBJ2-2
cdr3_aa: CASSLYTPDRAVTGELFF
cdr3_nt: TGTGCCAGCAGTTTATACACCCCGGACAGGGCGGTCACCGGGGAGCTGTTTTTT

clone_size: -
d_call: -
v_call: TRBV2
j_call: TRBJ2-6
cdr3_aa: CASSDGGGGANVLTF
cdr3_nt: TGTGCCAGCAGTGATGGGGGAGGTGGGGCCAACGTCCTGACTTTC

clone_size: -
d_call: -
v_call: TRBV7-2
j_call: TRBJ2-3
cdr3_aa: CASSLASGTWGTDTQYF
cdr3_nt: TGTGCCAGCAGCTTAGCGTCCGGGACCTGGGGCACAGATACGCAGTATTTT

clone_size: once
d_call: TRBD2
v_call: TRBV2
j_call: TRBJ2-7
cdr3_aa: CASRATSGGDREQYF
cdr3_nt: TGTGCCAGCAGGGCTACTAGCGGGGGGGACCGCGAGCAGTACTTC

clone_size: -
d_call: -
v_call: TRBV7-2
j_call: TRBJ2-7
cdr3_aa: CASSSGGGGHYEQYF
cdr3_nt: TGTGCCAGCAGTTCAGGGGGCGGGGGGCACTACGAGCAGTACTTC

clone_size: -
d_call: -
v_call: TRBV5-1
j_call: TRBJ1-5
cdr3_aa: CASSPGEWGFNQPQHF
cdr3_nt: TGCGCCAGCAGCCCTGGAGAGTGGGGTTTCAATCAGCCCCAGCATTTT